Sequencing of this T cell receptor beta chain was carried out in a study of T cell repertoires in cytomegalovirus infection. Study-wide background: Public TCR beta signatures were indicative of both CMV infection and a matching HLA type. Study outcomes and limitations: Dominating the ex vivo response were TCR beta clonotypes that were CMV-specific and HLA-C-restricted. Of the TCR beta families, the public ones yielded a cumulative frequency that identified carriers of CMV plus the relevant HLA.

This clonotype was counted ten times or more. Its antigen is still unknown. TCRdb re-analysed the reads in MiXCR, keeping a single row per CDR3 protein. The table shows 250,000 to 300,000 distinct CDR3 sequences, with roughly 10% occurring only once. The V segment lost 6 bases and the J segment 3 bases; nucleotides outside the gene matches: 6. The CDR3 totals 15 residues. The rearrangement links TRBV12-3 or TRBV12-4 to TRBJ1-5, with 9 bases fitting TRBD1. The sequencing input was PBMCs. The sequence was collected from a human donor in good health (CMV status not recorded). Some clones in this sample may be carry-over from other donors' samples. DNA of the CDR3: TGTGCCAGCAGATACGACAGGGGGTACAATCAGCCCCAGCATTTT. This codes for CASRYDRGYNQPQHF.